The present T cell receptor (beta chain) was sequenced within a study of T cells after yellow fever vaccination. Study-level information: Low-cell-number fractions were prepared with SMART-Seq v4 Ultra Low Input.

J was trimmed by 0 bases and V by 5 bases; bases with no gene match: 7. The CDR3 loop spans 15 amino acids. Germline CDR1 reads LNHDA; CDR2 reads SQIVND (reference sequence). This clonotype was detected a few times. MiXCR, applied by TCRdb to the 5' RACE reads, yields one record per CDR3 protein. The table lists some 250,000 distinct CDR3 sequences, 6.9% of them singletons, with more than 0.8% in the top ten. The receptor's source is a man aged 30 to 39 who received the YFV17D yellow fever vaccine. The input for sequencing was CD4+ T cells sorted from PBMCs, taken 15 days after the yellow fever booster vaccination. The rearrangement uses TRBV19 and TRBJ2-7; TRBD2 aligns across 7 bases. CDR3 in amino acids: CASSFLAESSYEQYF. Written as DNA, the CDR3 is TGTGCCAGTAGTTTCCTAGCGGAAAGCTCCTACGAGCAGTACTTC. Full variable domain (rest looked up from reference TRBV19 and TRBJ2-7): DGGITQSPKYLFRKEGQNVTLSCEQNLNHDAMYWYRQDPGQGLRLIYYSQIVNDFQKGDIAEGYSVSREKKESFPLTVTSAQKNPTAFYLCASSFLAESSYEQYFGPGTRLTVT.